The 31 T cell receptor beta chains listed next were all sequenced from one sample in a study of T-cell memory formation after mild COVID-19. TCRdb reanalysed the 5' RACE reads using MiXCR and keeps one entry per CDR3 protein. The profile shows 250,000 to 350,000 distinct CDR3 sequences, 14% of them singletons. Sequenced input: PBMCs or a T cell subset sorted from them (not recorded which). The receptors shown here come from a man younger than 35 who had mild COVID-19 (a few samples of this study predate the infection). Cell type and time point are not known.

This clonotype was picked up many times. This rearrangement joins TRBV7-8 to TRBJ2-3; D call uncertain. V shed 2 bases and J shed 0 bases, with 9 bases lying between them. In germline, CDR1 is SGHVS, CDR2 FQNEAQ. The CDR3 runs 15 residues. The CDR3, as DNA: TGTGCCAGCAGCTTACGGACCTCTAGCACAGATACGCAGTATTTT. Protein product: CASSLRTSSTDTQYF.

This clonotype was counted a few times. This chain links TRBV10-3 with TRBJ2-1; D unclear. V gave up 3 bases and J gave up 5 bases, with 2 bases separating them. CDR1 and CDR2 from the germline V gene are ENHRY and SYGVKD. This CDR3 contains 11 residues. The DNA for the CDR3 is TGTGCCATCAGTGAAGACAATGAGCAGTTCTTC. Its protein product is CAISEDNEQFF.

This clonotype was observed a handful of times. This rearrangement joins TRBV27 to TRBJ2-7; 10 nucleotides match TRBD1. Germline V CDR1 and CDR2: MNHEY, SMNVEV (reference sequence). Trimming at V came to 3 bases and at J to 4 bases, leaving 6 bases not matched to a gene. There are 15 residues in the CDR3. This chain's CDR3 is CASSFAGTGDYEQYF. The CDR3 DNA follows: TGTGCCAGCAGTTTCGCGGGGACAGGGGATTACGAGCAGTACTTC.

The chain has TRBV7-2 and TRBJ2-1; the D is unclear. The CDR3 runs to 15 residues. Germline assignment: CDR1 SGHTA and CDR2 FQGNSA. Trimming took off 4 bases at V and 7 bases at J, with 17 bases between the two ends. The CDR3 DNA sequence: TGTGCCAGCAGCTCACACCCGGCCGCAGATAATGAGCAGTTCTTC. Amino acid sequence: CASSSHPAADNEQFF.

This clonotype was counted only a few times. The CDR3 protein is CASSLEGWGETQYF. DNA of the CDR3: TGTGCCAGCAGCTTAGAAGGTTGGGGAGAGACCCAGTACTTC. The V gene is TRBV7-2, the J gene TRBJ2-5, with D unresolved. This CDR3 has 14 residues. Germline V gene sequence: CDR1 SGHTA, CDR2 FQGNSA. Between the trimmed V and J ends, which lost 1 base and 4 bases, there was a span of 10 bases.

This clonotype turned up a few times. The chain joins TRBV5-1 to TRBJ2-7; no definite D call. CDR3 length: 12 amino acids. Germline loops: CDR1 SGHRS, CDR2 YFSETQ. V was trimmed by 5 bases and J by 2 bases, leaving 8 bases between them. The CDR3 region is CASSYFPYEQYF. CDR3 DNA sequence: TGCGCCAGCAGTTACTTTCCCTACGAGCAGTACTTC.

This clonotype was observed at least ten times. The chain has TRBV6-1 and TRBJ1-5; D is undetermined. Trimming cost V 3 bases and J 4 bases, with 4 bases left between them. Germline assignment: CDR1 MNHNS and CDR2 SASEGT. The length of the CDR3 is 12 residues. The CDR3, as DNA: TGTGCCAGCAGTGACGGGAATCAGCCCCAGCATTTT. It is translated as CASSDGNQPQHF.

V gene TRBV29-1 combines with J gene TRBJ2-7, with TRBD1 matching 7 bases. After removal of 7 bases from V and 1 base from J, the junction contained 4 bases not matched to a gene. This CDR3 comprises 12 residues. CDR1 and CDR2 from the germline V gene are SQVTM and ANQGSEA. This chain's CDR3 is CSGRQGSYEQYF. The CDR3, as DNA: TGCAGCGGGCGACAGGGTTCCTACGAGCAGTACTTC.

Remarks on this clonotype: Its ends do not fully match the called genes, so a read error is possible. The V and J genes are TRBV7-6 and TRBJ1-2; D is undetermined. The CDR3 extends over 14 amino acids. CDR1 and CDR2 (germline): SGHVS, FNYEAQ. The CDR3 loop is CASSLVTGSSVWNF. The CDR3 region has the DNA TGTGCCAGCAGCTTAGTAACGGGCAGCTCAGTTTGGAACTTC.

This chain uses TRBV6-2 or TRBV6-3 with TRBJ1-1, with no clear D. Germline CDR1 MNHEY, CDR2 SVGEGT. Between the trimmed V and J ends, which lost 1 base and 5 bases, there was a span of 5 bases. CDR3 size: 12 residues. CDR3 coding DNA: TGTGCCAGCAGTTACTGGAAGACTGAAGCTTTCTTT. This encodes CASSYWKTEAFF.

The rearrangement uses TRBV7-4 and TRBJ1-5; D possibly corresponds to TRBD1 (6 bases). The germline CDR1 and CDR2 sequences are SGHVT and SQSDAQ. CDR3 length: 17 amino acids. Trimming removed 0 bases at V and 11 bases at J, with 23 bases between. The DNA of the CDR3 is TGTGCCAGCAGCTTAGCGGCCTTCGGGACACCCGATTTTTCCCAGCATTTT. Translating it yields CASSLAAFGTPDFSQHF.

V usage is TRBV3-1 and J usage is TRBJ1-6; 10 positions match TRBD1. Germline lookup yields CDR1 LGHDT and CDR2 YNNKEL (reference sequence). V trimming: 2 bases; J trimming: 9 bases; junction bases outside the gene matches: 1. The CDR3 runs to 14 residues. CDR3 in amino acids: CASSQRDRGSPLHF. CDR3 sequence (DNA): TGTGCCAGCAGCCAAAGGGACAGGGGTTCACCCCTCCACTTT.

At least ten counts were recorded for this clonotype. The chain links TRBV7-9 to TRBJ2-5, with 9 positions matching TRBD2. V gave up 11 bases and J gave up 4 bases; unmatched junction bases: 11. Germline CDR1 is SEHNR and CDR2 is FQNEAQ (reference sequence). The CDR3 contains 14 residues. The CDR3 here is CALPLSGGSETQYF. In nucleotides, the CDR3 is TGTGCCTTGCCCCTTAGCGGGGGTTCAGAGACCCAGTACTTC.

A few counts support this clonotype. The gene calls are TRBV20-1 and TRBJ2-3; weak D call: TRBD2 (5 bases). V lost 5 bases, J lost 1 base, and 16 bases lay in between. The CDR3 is 15 amino acids. CDR1 DFQATT and CDR2 SNEGSKA come from the germline V gene (reference sequence). The CDR3 DNA reads TGCAGTGCTGTGGCGGGTCACCGGGGCACAGATACGCAGTATTTT. Its translation: CSAVAGHRGTDTQYF.

The rearrangement uses TRBV30 and TRBJ2-5; 9 nucleotides match TRBD1. Germline CDR1 and CDR2: GTSNPN and SVGIG (reference sequence). There are 13 residues in the CDR3. V was pared by 3 bases and J by 3 bases, with 2 bases of the junction left unmatched. In nucleotides, the CDR3 is TGTGCCTGGAGCGGGACAGGGAAAGAGACCCAGTACTTC. This gives the protein CAWSGTGKETQYF. The whole variable domain, remainder taken from reference TRBV30 and TRBJ2-5, is SQTIHQWPATLVQPVGSPLSLECTVEGTSNPNLYWYRQAAGRGLQLLFYSVGIGQISSEVPQNLSASRPQDRQFILSSKKLLLSDSGFYLCAWSGTGKETQYFGPGTRLLVL.

This clonotype was counted at least ten times. The V gene is TRBV4-1, the J gene TRBJ2-2, with D hard to call. The V end lost 0 bases, the J end lost 7 bases, and 12 bases lay between the germline ends. Germline V lookup: CDR1 MGHRA, CDR2 YSYEKL. The CDR3 is 15 amino acids. As DNA, the CDR3 is TGCGCCAGCAGCCAAGAGCCCGCCCGGGTCGGGGAGCTGTTTTTT. It specifies CASSQEPARVGELFF.

This clonotype was counted only a few times. This sequence joins TRBV7-2 and TRBJ2-4, with D perhaps TRBD1 (6 bases). Germline-derived CDR1 and CDR2 are SGHTA and FQGNSA. CDR3 length equals 17 residues. The V and J ends lost 5 bases and 0 bases respectively, with 17 bases between them. The DNA for the CDR3 is TGTGCCAGCAGCGGCCGCGGACAGTTCCTAGCCAAAAACATTCAGTACTTC. The encoded protein is CASSGRGQFLAKNIQYF.

This clonotype was seen a handful of times. The chain links TRBV4-3 to TRBJ1-1; 8 bases are shared with TRBD1. Germline V gene data show CDR1 as LGHNA and CDR2 as YSLEER. The CDR3 is made up of 15 amino acids. V gave up 0 bases and J gave up 3 bases; unmatched junction bases: 3. DNA of the CDR3: TGCGCCAGCAGCCAAGAAGGACAGGGAGACACTGAAGCTTTCTTT. It codes for CASSQEGQGDTEAFF.

Ten or more counts support this clonotype. The chain links TRBV7-8 to TRBJ2-3; possible D gene TRBD2, 5 bases. Germline lookup yields CDR1 SGHVS and CDR2 FQNEAQ. With 1 base removed from V and 2 bases from J, the gap between germline ends came to 7 bases. The CDR3 is 14 amino acids. As DNA, the CDR3 is TGTGCCAGCAGCTTAGAGCGGCACACAGATACGCAGTATTTT. It yields the protein CASSLERHTDTQYF.

In its sample, this clonotype was seen many times. The V gene is TRBV3-1, the J gene TRBJ1-1; D possibly corresponds to TRBD1 (5 bases). V was shortened by 6 bases and J by 5 bases, with 13 bases between the two germline ends. Germline V gene lookup returns CDR1 LGHDT and CDR2 YNNKEL (reference sequence). This CDR3 is built from 13 residues. The CDR3 sequence is CASRPGEGTEAFF. CDR3 DNA: TGTGCCAGCAGGCCCGGGGAGGGGACTGAAGCTTTCTTT.

This clonotype appeared a few times. This chain links TRBV20-1 with TRBJ2-7; TRBD2 agrees at 7 bases. The CDR3 sequence is 14 residues long. The germline V gene encodes CDR1 DFQATT and CDR2 SNEGSKA (reference sequence). Trimming at V came to 3 bases and at J to 4 bases, leaving 9 bases not matched to a gene. The CDR3 reads CSARDRRGGYEQYF. CDR3 bases: TGCAGTGCTAGGGATCGAAGGGGAGGGTACGAGCAGTACTTC.

This chain links TRBV7-2 with TRBJ2-1, with a tentative D call TRBD1 (5 bases). This CDR3 spans 15 amino acids. Trimming stripped 4 bases from V and 6 bases from J, with 16 bases between. The germline V gene has CDR1 SGHTA and CDR2 FQGNSA. The DNA for the CDR3 is TGTGCCAGCAGCTCTAGGGGTGGTAGAAGCAATGAGCAGTTCTTC. Encoded protein: CASSSRGGRSNEQFF.

V usage is TRBV5-1 and J usage is TRBJ1-2; D is unresolved. The CDR3 is 16 residues long. Germline V gene sequence: CDR1 SGHRS, CDR2 YFSETQ. The ends were cut back, 5 bases at V and 0 bases at J, with 17 bases in the middle. The CDR3 here is CASRVTGRNPNYGYTF. CDR3 DNA: TGCGCCAGCAGGGTCACTGGCCGCAACCCTAACTATGGCTACACCTTC.

Only a few counts were recorded for this clonotype. The genes are TRBV18 and TRBJ2-3; 12 nucleotides align to TRBD2. The CDR3 has 18 amino acids. With 3 bases clipped from V and 1 base from J, the junction kept 8 bases outside the gene matches. The V gene's germline CDR1 is KGHSH and CDR2 LQKENI. CDR3 amino acids: CASSPGLAGTWRTDTQYF. In DNA, the CDR3 is TGTGCCAGCTCACCGGGACTAGCGGGCACGTGGCGCACAGATACGCAGTATTTT. The full variable domain, its missing parts supplied by reference TRBV18 and TRBJ2-3, is NAGVMQNPRHLVRRRGQEARLRCSPMKGHSHVYWYRQLPEEGLKFMVYLQKENIIDESGMPKERFSAEFPKEGPSILRIQQVVRGDSAAYFCASSPGLAGTWRTDTQYFGPGTRLTVL.

The DNA of the CDR3 is TGTGCCAGCAGTTTAGGCCACTACACAGATACGCAGTATTTT. Translating gives CASSLGHYTDTQYF. The rearrangement links TRBV12-3 or TRBV12-4 to TRBJ2-3; the D is unclear. V was clipped by 1 base and J by 2 bases, with 7 bases between them. The CDR3 has 14 amino acids.

This clonotype has a handful of counts. This chain links TRBV12-3 or TRBV12-4 with TRBJ2-6; unclear D gene. The CDR3 is 15 amino acids. The V end was cut by 4 bases, the J end by 0 bases, with 7 bases between. This CDR3 reads CASSYRISGANVLTF. The DNA of the CDR3 is TGTGCCAGCAGTTATAGGATCTCTGGGGCCAACGTCCTGACTTTC.

The chain combines TRBV10-1 with TRBJ2-3; D is possibly TRBD2 (6 bases). Per germline, CDR1 WNHNN and CDR2 SYGVQD (reference sequence). This CDR3 spans 16 amino acids. V was cut by 0 bases and J by 0 bases, with 10 bases left in between. This CDR3 reads CASSESDAGSTDTQYF. As DNA, the CDR3 is TGCGCCAGCAGTGAGTCAGACGCGGGGAGCACAGATACGCAGTATTTT.

The chain links TRBV20-1 to TRBJ2-7, with D possibly TRBD2 on 6 matching bases. V lost 5 bases and J 6 bases, leaving 14 bases between the germline ends. The CDR3 has 12 residues. CDR1 and CDR2 from the germline V gene are DFQATT and SNEGSKA (reference sequence). The CDR3 sequence: CSALRSGVEQYV. CDR3 sequence (DNA): TGCAGTGCTCTCCGTTCGGGGGTCGAGCAGTACGTC.

This clonotype showed up just a few times. V gene TRBV20-1 combines with J gene TRBJ1-1, with D unclear. The V gene lost 3 bases and the J gene lost 6 bases, with 14 bases spanning the gap. Germline CDR1 and CDR2: DFQATT and SNEGSKA (reference sequence). The CDR3 consists of 13 residues. Written as DNA, the CDR3 is TGCAGTGCTAGCAGTCACGGCCGGCCTGAAGCTTTCTTT. It is translated as CSASSHGRPEAFF.

The chain uses TRBV4-3 and TRBJ1-3, with D unresolved. The CDR3 runs to 15 residues. Trimming shortened V by 4 bases and J by 8 bases, and 18 bases separated the two germline ends. The V gene's germline CDR1 is LGHNA and CDR2 YSLEER. The CDR3 reads CASSPLPASEDTIYF. The CDR3 nucleotides read TGCGCCAGCAGCCCCCTACCAGCCTCCGAGGACACCATATATTTT.

The V and J genes are TRBV20-1 and TRBJ2-7; unclear D gene. V lost 3 bases and J lost 2, with 8 bases in between. This CDR3 has 12 residues. Germline CDR1 DFQATT, CDR2 SNEGSKA (reference sequence). CDR3 sequence (DNA): TGCAGTGCTAGGGCTGGTACCTACGAGCAGTACGTC. It specifies CSARAGTYEQYV.